This TCR beta chain was recovered during a study of T cell responses to AZD1222 COVID-19 vaccine. Study information: Second-dose intervals near 4 or 12 weeks were combined. Notes on the study in general: Reportedly, close to half of spike-specific TCRs are directed against unmutated variant regions. Donor demographics were predominantly white British with a female majority; clonal diversity may be underestimated. When two AZD1222 doses had been given, Spike-specific TCR breadth and depth rose.

Trimming cost V 3 bases and J 7 bases, with 10 bases left between them. CDR1 is SQVTM and CDR2 is ANQGSEA in the germline V gene. The CDR3 is made up of 12 amino acids. Produced via immunoSEQ multiplex PCR; TCRdb's table is partial and in-frame only. This table holds roughly 100,000 clones, 75% to 95% found once. Details on this clone: Its antigen is as yet unknown.

The clonotype comes from an adult in good health. Sequencing used peripheral blood, obtained on day 0 of AZD1222 vaccination. The J gene is TRBJ2-1, the V gene TRBV29-1; the D gene is possibly TRBD2 (7 bases). CDR3 sequence: CSVERGLNEQFF. The CDR3 nucleotides read TGCAGCGTTGAGCGGGGGCTTAATGAGCAGTTCTTC.